This is a list of T cell receptor beta chains from one sample in a study of blood T cell repertoires in COVID-19. Sequencing was performed with immunoSEQ multiplex PCR; in TCRdb, only in-frame clones are kept and a portion is missing. The table has 250,000 or so clones, nearly 90% seen once. The material sequenced was peripheral blood. Receptors were obtained from a woman aged 55-69 years with COVID-19, enrolled during active disease. CDR3s include the opening cysteine and the closing phenylalanine or tryptophan. Fields, in order: CDR3 protein, CDR3 DNA, D gene, J gene, V gene, clone size. The D gene is left open where the match is weak. Some rows mark clone size as missing; the rest say once, few, many or name a class of expanded clone.

CDR3: CASNRQANTEAFF; DNA: TGTGCCAGCAACCGACAGGCCAACACTGAAGCTTTCTTT; D: -; J: TRBJ1-1; V: TRBV7-9; size: -
CDR3: CSVGTGGTQPQHF; DNA: TGCAGCGTTGGAACAGGGGGCACTCAGCCCCAGCATTTT; D: TRBD1; J: TRBJ1-5; V: TRBV29-1; size: -
CDR3: CASSSTGQTQETQYF; DNA: TGTGCCAGCAGCTCGACGGGACAGACGCAAGAGACCCAGTACTTC; D: TRBD1; J: TRBJ2-5; V: TRBV7-9; size: -
CDR3: CASSHTGVLRMGGYGYTF; DNA: TGTGCCAGCAGCCATACAGGGGTTCTACGGATGGGAGGCTATGGCTACACCTTC; D: TRBD1; J: TRBJ1-2; V: TRBV7-9; size: -
CDR3: CASSLVAGDYNEQFF; DNA: TGTGCCAGCAGCTTAGTTGCGGGGGACTACAATGAGCAGTTCTTC; D: TRBD2; J: TRBJ2-1; V: TRBV7-3; size: -
CDR3: CASSLGHSYEQYF; DNA: TGTGCCAGCAGCTTGGGACACTCCTACGAGCAGTACTTC; D: -; J: TRBJ2-7; V: TRBV5-8; size: -
CDR3: CASSRGGGLPNYGYTF; DNA: TGTGCCAGCAGCCGAGGGGGGGGCCTGCCTAACTATGGCTACACCTTC; D: -; J: TRBJ1-2; V: TRBV3-1/TRBV3-2; size: -
CDR3: CASSEKRLARETQYF; DNA: TGTGCCAGCAGCGAGAAAAGGCTAGCGCGGGAGACCCAGTACTTC; D: -; J: TRBJ2-5; V: TRBV14; size: -
CDR3: CASSVGQMNTEAFF; DNA: TGTGCCAGCAGCGTAGGACAGATGAACACTGAAGCTTTCTTT; D: -; J: TRBJ1-1; V: TRBV9; size: -
CDR3: CATSDGRRSNTGELFF; DNA: TGTGCCACCAGTGATGGGAGGCGATCGAACACCGGGGAGCTGTTTTTT; D: -; J: TRBJ2-2; V: TRBV24-1; size: -
CDR3: CASSHIPSQETQYF; DNA: TGTGCCAGCAGCCACATCCCTTCACAAGAGACCCAGTACTTC; D: -; J: TRBJ2-5; V: TRBV7-7; size: once
CDR3: CASSPRDRASDTQYF; DNA: TGTGCCAGCTCACCGCGGGACAGGGCGTCCGATACGCAGTATTTT; D: TRBD1; J: TRBJ2-3; V: TRBV18; size: -
CDR3: CASSPQPRGNTEAFF; DNA: TGCGCCAGCAGCCCGCAGCCCCGGGGGAACACTGAAGCTTTCTTT; D: -; J: TRBJ1-1; V: TRBV4-1; size: -
CDR3: CASRTVRAEAFF; DNA: TGTGCCAGCAGAACCGTACGGGCTGAAGCTTTCTTT; D: -; J: TRBJ1-1; V: TRBV7-2; size: -
CDR3: CASSGGLAGGSEQFF; DNA: TGTGCCAGCAGTGGCGGACTAGCGGGGGGTAGCGAGCAGTTCTTC; D: TRBD2; J: TRBJ2-1; V: TRBV25-1; size: few
CDR3: CASTRQGALYGYTF; DNA: TGTGCCAGCACTCGACAGGGGGCACTCTATGGCTACACCTTC; D: TRBD1; J: TRBJ1-2; V: TRBV6-5; size: -
CDR3: CASSLGQPYEQYF; DNA: TGTGCCAGCAGCCTGGGACAGCCCTACGAGCAGTACTTC; D: TRBD1; J: TRBJ2-7; V: TRBV6-2/TRBV6-3; size: -
CDR3: CASSTQGFSYNEQFF; DNA: TGTGCCAGTAGTACCCAGGGGTTCTCCTACAATGAGCAGTTCTTC; D: -; J: TRBJ2-1; V: TRBV19; size: -
CDR3: CASSRAGDQPQHF; DNA: TGTGCCAGTAGTCGGGCGGGGGATCAGCCCCAGCATTTT; D: -; J: TRBJ1-5; V: TRBV19; size: few
CDR3: CASSQGNSGLTGQPQHF; DNA: TGTGCCAGCAGCCAAGGAAATTCCGGGCTCACAGGGCAGCCCCAGCATTTT; D: -; J: TRBJ1-5; V: TRBV3-1/TRBV3-2; size: -
CDR3: CASSYGLTSYNEQFF; DNA: TGTGCCAGCAGTTACGGACTGACCTCCTACAATGAGCAGTTCTTC; D: -; J: TRBJ2-1; V: TRBV6-6; size: -
CDR3: CASSLWGLASGGETQYF; DNA: TGTGCCAGCAGCTTATGGGGTTTGGCGAGCGGGGGCGAGACCCAGTACTTC; D: TRBD2; J: TRBJ2-5; V: TRBV7-3; size: -
CDR3: CASSQDAQPTDGYGYTF; DNA: TGCGCCAGCAGCCAAGATGCCCAGCCGACAGACGGCTATGGCTACACCTTC; D: -; J: TRBJ1-2; V: TRBV4-1; size: -
CDR3: CASSVDSGGTIYF; DNA: TGTGCCAGCAGCGTAGACTCGGGAGGCACCATATATTTT; D: -; J: TRBJ1-3; V: TRBV9; size: -
CDR3: CASKGLWRGLDGYTF; DNA: TGTGCCAGTAAAGGCCTCTGGCGGGGGTTGGATGGCTACACCTTC; D: -; J: TRBJ1-2; V: TRBV19; size: -
CDR3: CASGLQQGTSGQETQYF; DNA: TGTGCTAGTGGTTTGCAGCAAGGGACTAGCGGGCAAGAGACCCAGTACTTC; D: TRBD2; J: TRBJ2-5; V: TRBV12-5; size: -
CDR3: CASSVGDRGSGNTIYF; DNA: TGTGCCAGCAGCGTAGGGGACAGGGGCTCTGGAAACACCATATATTTT; D: TRBD1; J: TRBJ1-3; V: TRBV9; size: -
CDR3: CASRGAGKSYYEQYF; DNA: TGTGCCAGCCGAGGGGCGGGGAAATCTTACTACGAGCAGTACTTC; D: -; J: TRBJ2-7; V: TRBV19; size: -
CDR3: CASSFNLRGHTF; DNA: TGTGCCAGCAGTTTTAATCTCAGGGGACACACCTTC; D: -; J: TRBJ1-2; V: TRBV12-3/TRBV12-4; size: few
CDR3: CATSRVRATNEKLFF; DNA: TGTGCCACCAGCAGAGTCAGGGCAACTAATGAAAAACTGTTTTTT; D: -; J: TRBJ1-4; V: TRBV15; size: -
CDR3: CASSPGGGANVLTF; DNA: TGTGCCAGTAGTCCGGGGGGTGGGGCCAACGTCCTGACTTTC; D: TRBD2; J: TRBJ2-6; V: TRBV19; size: -
CDR3: CASSQGAQGGLYSNQPQHF; DNA: TGTGCCAGCAGCCAAGGAGCACAGGGCGGCCTCTATAGCAATCAGCCCCAGCATTTT; D: -; J: TRBJ1-5; V: TRBV3-1/TRBV3-2; size: -
CDR3: CASSLPGNLEYGYTF; DNA: TGTGCCAGCAGCTTACCGGGAAACCTGGAGTATGGCTACACCTTC; D: -; J: TRBJ1-2; V: TRBV9; size: -
CDR3: CASSLLSEAFF; DNA: TGTGCCAGCAGCTTACTATCTGAAGCTTTCTTT; D: -; J: TRBJ1-1; V: TRBV7-2; size: -
CDR3: CASSQGRGSGELFF; DNA: TGTGCCAGCAGCCAAGGGCGGGGGAGCGGGGAGCTGTTTTTT; D: TRBD2; J: TRBJ2-2; V: TRBV3-1/TRBV3-2; size: -
CDR3: CASSLSDRNSPLHF; DNA: TGTGCCAGCAGCTTATCAGACAGAAATTCACCCCTCCACTTT; D: -; J: TRBJ1-6; V: TRBV7-3; size: -
CDR3: CAWSRDSTGGPGYTF; DNA: TGTGCCTGGAGTCGAGATTCGACAGGGGGCCCTGGCTACACCTTC; D: TRBD1; J: TRBJ1-2; V: TRBV30; size: -
CDR3: CASSPLSGAYNEQFF; DNA: TGCGCCAGCAGCCCCCTCTCGGGGGCCTACAATGAGCAGTTCTTC; D: -; J: TRBJ2-1; V: TRBV5-1; size: -
CDR3: CASSSLAGGSTDTQYF; DNA: TGTGCCAGCAGCTCCCTAGCGGGGGGGAGCACAGATACGCAGTATTTT; D: TRBD2; J: TRBJ2-3; V: TRBV7-2; size: -
CDR3: CASNKGQGARETQYF; DNA: TGTGCCAGTAATAAGGGACAGGGGGCACGGGAGACCCAGTACTTC; D: TRBD1; J: TRBJ2-5; V: TRBV19; size: -
CDR3: CASSLGVGLDEQFF; DNA: TGTGCTAGCAGCTTAGGTGTGGGCCTCGATGAGCAGTTCTTC; D: -; J: TRBJ2-1; V: TRBV7-7; size: few